A single sample is the source of the 4 T cell receptor beta chains below, sequenced in a study of control samples from healthy donors and cancer patients. Using immunoSEQ multiplex PCR, the repertoire was profiled, and TCRdb retains in-frame clones only, with some absent. The sample has around 150,000 clones, 94% seen once. Sequenced input: blood. Every receptor here comes from a woman aged 40 to 50 in good health.

Points on this clone: This specimen includes other DNA sequences encoding the same CDR3. CDR3 protein: CASSVVDTEAFF. The CDR3 bases are TGTGCCAGCAGCGTAGTGGACACTGAAGCTTTCTTT. This chain uses TRBV9 with TRBJ1-1; D unclear. Germline values: CDR1 SGDLS, CDR2 YYNGEE. The germline V and J ends were trimmed by 0 bases and 3 bases, with 3 bases remaining between them. The CDR3 runs to 12 residues.

This clone was recorded only once. This chain uses TRBV9 with TRBJ2-3, with TRBD2 matching over 9 bases. V shed 3 bases and J 0 bases; nucleotides not matched to a gene: 2. This CDR3 is 15 amino acids long. Looked up from germline, CDR1 is SGDLS and CDR2 is YYNGEE. The CDR3 DNA is TGTGCCAGCAGCGCGGCGGGGGGGAGCACAGATACGCAGTATTTT. Its protein product is CASSAAGGSTDTQYF.

The V call is TRBV11-2, the J call TRBJ1-1, with D possibly matching TRBD1 (5 bases). CDR1 and CDR2 (germline): SGHAT, FQNNGV. V lost 3 bases, J lost 1 base, and 6 bases lay in between. The CDR3 extends over 13 amino acids. The CDR3 reads CASSFGGNTEAFF. In DNA, the CDR3 is TGTGCCAGCAGCTTTGGGGGGAACACTGAAGCTTTCTTT.

V is TRBV5-1 and J is TRBJ2-3; D might be TRBD2 (6 bases). V lost 0 bases and J 4 bases, leaving 15 bases between the germline ends. There are 16 residues in the CDR3. Germline assignment: CDR1 SGHRS and CDR2 YFSETQ. The CDR3 DNA sequence: TGCGCCAGCAGCTTGGTCGGGGGACGGAATGCAGATACGCAGTATTTT. The encoded protein is CASSLVGGRNADTQYF. Based on the CDR3 plus reference TRBV5-1 and TRBJ2-3, the full variable domain is KAGVTQTPRYLIKTRGQQVTLSCSPISGHRSVSWYQQTPGQGLQFLFEYFSETQRNKGNFPGRFSGRQFSNSRSEMNVSTLELGDSALYLCASSLVGGRNADTQYFGPGTRLTVL.